This TCR beta chain is drawn from a study of blood T cell repertoires in COVID-19. The method was immunoSEQ multiplex PCR; TCRdb's version includes in-frame clones alone and lacks a portion of them. The data hold fewer than 250,000 clones, with 70% to 85% observed a single time. The sequencing input was peripheral blood. The receptor's source is a woman of 80 years or more with acute or convalescent COVID-19.

CDR3 sequence (DNA): TGTGCCAGCACCAAAATGGGGGGAACCGGGGAGCTGTTTTTT. It is translated as CASTKMGGTGELFF. This sequence joins TRBV9 and TRBJ2-2; D is possibly TRBD2 (6 bases). Per germline, CDR1 SGDLS and CDR2 YYNGEE. This CDR3 region has 14 residues. The V gene lost 6 bases and the J gene lost 5 bases, with 14 bases spanning the gap.